A selection of T cell receptor beta chains follows, all from one sample in a study of T cell responses to AZD1222 COVID-19 vaccine. Assay used: immunoSEQ multiplex PCR; TCRdb lists only in-frame clones, some missing. The data contain about 94,000 clones, over 75% of them singletons. The sequencing here drew on peripheral blood, taken on day 0 of AZD1222 vaccination. These receptors were taken from an adult in good health. The CDR3 runs from the conserved cysteine through the conserved F or W. The D gene is left open where the match is weak. A row's size may be missing; if present it is once, few, many or a size class.

CDR3nt	CDR3aa	d_gene	abundance	v_gene	j_gene
TGTGCCAGCAGCTTAACTCGGCAGGGAGCCGGGGAGCTGTTTTTT	CASSLTRQGAGELFF	NA	once	TRBV7-3	TRBJ2-2
TGTGCCAGCAGCGTACAGGGGGCCGGGCAGCCCCAGCATTTT	CASSVQGAGQPQHF	TRBD1	NA	TRBV9	TRBJ1-5
TGCGCCAGCAGCTTGGCCGTTCCAGGGGGGGCACTAAACTATGGCTACACCTTC	CASSLAVPGGALNYGYTF	TRBD1	NA	TRBV5-1	TRBJ1-2
TGTGCCAGCACCCTGGGACAGGGAAAAGCTTTCTTT	CASTLGQGKAFF	TRBD1	once	TRBV12-3/TRBV12-4	TRBJ1-1
TGCGCCAGCAGTGAGTCTGCGTTGCGGGGAGGTTACTACGAGCAGTACTTC	CASSESALRGGYYEQYF	NA	NA	TRBV10-1	TRBJ2-7
TGTGCCAGCAGGAGACAGGGCGGGGGGGAGACCCAGTACTTC	CASRRQGGGETQYF	NA	NA	TRBV5-4	TRBJ2-5
TGTGCCAGCAGCTTAGAGCCAGGGAGAGGGGTCGAGCAGTACTTC	CASSLEPGRGVEQYF	NA	NA	TRBV7-3	TRBJ2-7
TGTGCCAGCAGGGGGACGGTCCTGGCCCAGCATTTT	CASRGTVLAQHF	NA	NA	TRBV28	TRBJ1-5
TGTGCCAGTAGTACACAGGGGGCCCGTGGCTACACCTTC	CASSTQGARGYTF	TRBD1	NA	TRBV19	TRBJ1-2
TGCAGCGTTGCTGGGGTAGGCACTGAAGCTTTCTTT	CSVAGVGTEAFF	NA	NA	TRBV29-1	TRBJ1-1
TGCAGCGTTGAATGGACGGCCAGCACAGATACGCAGTATTTT	CSVEWTASTDTQYF	NA	NA	TRBV29-1	TRBJ2-3
TGTGCCAGCAGTCCCCAATCGTCTAGGGTGCCCCAGCATTTT	CASSPQSSRVPQHF	NA	NA	TRBV27	TRBJ1-5
TGTGCCAGCAGCTTGGAGACTAGCGGTACCGGGGAGCTGTTTTTT	CASSLETSGTGELFF	TRBD2	NA	TRBV11-3	TRBJ2-2
TGTGCCAGCTCACCGAGTTCGGGGAATGGCTACACCTTC	CASSPSSGNGYTF	NA	few	TRBV18	TRBJ1-2
TGTGCCAGCAGCGTTGGAACGGAAAAACTGTTTTTT	CASSVGTEKLFF	NA	once	TRBV13	TRBJ1-4
TGTGCCAGCAGCTCACAGGGGGACAATCAGCCCCAGCATTTT	CASSSQGDNQPQHF	TRBD1	NA	TRBV7-8	TRBJ1-5
TGTGCCAGCAGCCAAGAAAGACAGTTTGGGGGGCTCGAGCAGTACTTC	CASSQERQFGGLEQYF	NA	few	TRBV4-2	TRBJ2-7
TGTGCCAGCAGCCCAAGGACAGGTTACACCGGGGAGCTGTTTTTT	CASSPRTGYTGELFF	TRBD1	NA	TRBV7-3	TRBJ2-2
TGTGCCAGCAGCGTAGCAGACGGGGAGCTGTTTTTT	CASSVADGELFF	NA	NA	TRBV9	TRBJ2-2
TGTGCCAGCAGGCCTACTAGCGGGGGGGCTGAGACCCAGTACTTC	CASRPTSGGAETQYF	TRBD2	NA	TRBV3-1/TRBV3-2	TRBJ2-5
TGTGCCAGCAGCTTAGCCCTTGTCGGACAGGGGGGACCCCACGAGCAGTACTTC	CASSLALVGQGGPHEQYF	TRBD1	NA	TRBV7-6	TRBJ2-7
TGCGCCAGCAGCCAAGCTACGGGGTCCTCCTACGAGCAGTACTTC	CASSQATGSSYEQYF	NA	NA	TRBV4-3	TRBJ2-7
TGTGCTAGCAGCTTAGGACTAGCCGGCGAGACCCAGTACTTC	CASSLGLAGETQYF	TRBD2	NA	TRBV7-7	TRBJ2-5
TGTGCCAGCAGTCTAGCGGGGAGGGATACGCAGTATTTT	CASSLAGRDTQYF	TRBD2	once	TRBV6-6	TRBJ2-3
TGTGCCAGCAGTTGGGACAGGGCAGAGCAGTACTTC	CASSWDRAEQYF	TRBD1	NA	TRBV12-3/TRBV12-4	TRBJ2-7
TGTGCCAGTAGTATTGCACCCTTAGACCTGAACACTGAAGCTTTCTTT	CASSIAPLDLNTEAFF	NA	NA	TRBV19	TRBJ1-1
TGCGCCAGCAGCTTGGGTCCCCAAGAGACCCAGTACTTC	CASSLGPQETQYF	NA	NA	TRBV5-1	TRBJ2-5
TGTGCCAGCAGCCCCGGGGGCGGGGTAGATACGCAGTATTTT	CASSPGGGVDTQYF	NA	NA	TRBV3-1/TRBV3-2	TRBJ2-3
TGTGCCAGCAGTGAATATCAGGGACAGGGAAATAATTCACCCCTCCACTTT	CASSEYQGQGNNSPLHF	TRBD1	NA	TRBV25-1	TRBJ1-6
TGTGCCAGCAGTTTTGGGCTAGCAAGGGCCGGGGAGCTGTTTTTT	CASSFGLARAGELFF	NA	NA	TRBV28	TRBJ2-2
TGCGCCAGCAGCTCAACCGCAGCGAACACTGAAGCTTTCTTT	CASSSTAANTEAFF	NA	once	TRBV5-1	TRBJ1-1
TGCGCCAGCAGCTCGGCTATTGGGGGACAGGGGACGAATGGCTACACCTTC	CASSSAIGGQGTNGYTF	TRBD1	NA	TRBV5-1	TRBJ1-2